The entry below gives a single T cell receptor beta chain sequence along with its context. No antigen is known for it. No per-base quality is available; no much larger clone lies one base away. The immunoSEQ Assay, a bias-controlled multiplex PCR, was used to amplify TCRbeta CDR3 regions from genomic DNA. The paper's data handling went like this. Within the assay, amplification of reference gene primers was used to estimate how many nucleated cells each sample contained. Sequence reads were collapsed and filtered to measure the absolute abundance of every unique TCRbeta CDR3 rearrangement. Productive Simpson clonality was computed per sample as the square root of Simpson's diversity index over productive rearrangements. TCRdb's version of the immuneACCESS table is confined to in-frame rearrangements and falls short of the full clone set. An unresolved V gene accounts for under half of the shortfall where checked; the remainder is of unknown origin. D and trimming were read from the DNA, whereas the V and J calls and clone size are those reported in that table. The sample table shows tens of thousands of clones, and roughly 80% are seen once. The ten largest make up roughly 23% of the sample.

This record comes from a study of blood T cell repertoires in COVID-19 (dated by TCRdb to 2018 to 2020). Background on the whole study: Samples from collaborators originated in the United States, Italy and Spain and spanned both the acute and convalescent phases of COVID-19. The repertoires were released in a freely available public database intended as a resource for research on the immune response to SARS-CoV-2. Samples came from the ongoing ImmuneRACE study (first 160 participants) plus 1,254 subjects from 6 global collaborators. HLA class I and class II types, where available, came from metadata supplied by the sample provider rather than from assay-based typing. Deeply sampled blood TCRbeta repertoires from subjects exposed to, actively infected with, or recovered from COVID-19 were included in the dataset. Nearly every sample came with metadata listing a de-identified subject ID, COVID-19 status, age in years and sex. The prospective study material was composed of cDNA or gDNA derived from T cells, B-cell-depleted T cells, or PBMCs. On the study overall, not on this receptor specifically: The amount of clinical and demographic metadata varied by source and participant and was provided uncurated.

From a lookup of the germline V gene, CDR1 and CDR2 are MRHNA and SNTAGT. V and J are trimmed by 6 bases and 4 bases, and the gene matches miss 7 bases of the junction. The cysteine opens and the phenylalanine closes a CDR3 of 15 amino acids. Just the 45-base CDR3 DNA is kept, in frame starting at base 1. Whole blood was collected in K2EDTA tubes by collaborating institutions according to the institutions' own protocols. Collaborator samples were shipped for TCRbeta analysis as frozen whole blood, isolated PBMCs, or DNA extracted from either sample type. Material for sequencing was peripheral blood. The V gene is TRBV6-4 and the J gene is TRBJ2-3, with 10 junctional bases fitting TRBD1. This sequence was found in an elderly man with active or convalescent COVID-19. The CDR3 reads CASSRQGAIADTQYF. The bases read TGTGCCAGCAGCCGACAGGGGGCAATAGCAGATACGCAGTATTTT.